This T cell receptor (beta chain) was recovered during a study of T cell clones after liver transplantation. For the study at large: Apart from three HCV-positive recipients, transplants were for non-autoimmune, non-viral reasons. Draws occurred before transplant, before withdrawal, and after complete or failed withdrawal.

Sequenced by immunoSEQ multiplex PCR; TCRdb stores in-frame clones only, minus some. This table holds 75,000 to 85,000 clones, less than 85% found once. This clone was observed once. The length of the CDR3 is 14 residues. Germline CDR1 and CDR2: SGDLS and YYNGEE. The V and J ends lost 2 bases and 5 bases respectively, with 10 bases between them. Unstimulated PBMCs were sorted into CD3+CD4+ and CD3+CD8+ populations. Source: CD4+ T cells from blood, taken at the 22-month timepoint. This TCR came from a human patient who received a liver transplant. A share of the T cells may be of graft donor origin. V and J are TRBV9 and TRBJ2-2, with D maybe TRBD1 (5 bases). CDR3 residues: CASSVQGLTGELFF. CDR3 in DNA: TGTGCCAGCAGCGTGCAGGGCCTAACCGGGGAGCTGTTTTTT.